The 19 T cell receptor beta chains presented below share a single source sample, sequenced in a study of Graves' ophthalmopathy and Graves' hyperthyroidism. The study amplified TCR beta CDR3 regions using RNA transcripts. The first-round RT-PCR employed HTBI primers together with the Qiagen OneStep RT-PCR kit. A multiplex PCR was then performed as the second round. From the multiplex PCR reads, TCRdb called clonotypes with MiXCR, one entry per CDR3 protein. Seen here are 900,000 to 1,200,000 distinct CDR3 sequences, about 36% observed once, and the top ten hold 8.5% to 14%. Sequenced input: peripheral blood or thyroid tissue (not recorded which). These TCRs come from an adult man with Graves' hyperthyroidism.

This clonotype showed up just once. A much larger clone differs from this one at a single base, so this may be a read error. The gene calls are TRBV7-2 and TRBJ2-5, with D possibly matching TRBD2 (5 bases). This CDR3 has 15 residues. V shed 1 base and J shed 2 bases, with 11 bases lying between them. CDR1 SGHTA and CDR2 FQGNSA come from the germline V gene. The CDR3 reads CASSLGPGGQETQYF. The CDR3 bases are TGTGCCAGCAGCTTAGGGCCCGGAGGACAAGAGACCCAGTACTTC.

This clonotype was observed many times. The chain links TRBV19 to TRBJ2-2, with 8 bases aligning to TRBD1. After removal of 10 bases from V and 1 base from J, the junction contained 8 bases not matched to a gene. The CDR3 has 15 amino acids. Germline lookup yields CDR1 LNHDA and CDR2 SQIVND (reference sequence). The CDR3 nucleotides read TGTGCCACTCTCACCGGGACAGGGAACACCGGGGAGCTGTTTTTT. Protein product: CATLTGTGNTGELFF.

This clonotype was observed many times. The chain uses TRBV12-3 or TRBV12-4 and TRBJ2-5; 7 positions match TRBD1. The CDR3 runs to 14 residues. V was clipped by 6 bases and J by 5 bases; unmatched bases: 9. The CDR3 DNA follows: TGTGCCAGCAGCTCAAAGGGGGCTGGGGAGACCCAGTACTTC. Amino acids: CASSSKGAGETQYF.

Points on this clonotype: A much larger clone is a single base away; this may be a read error. The chain combines TRBV10-2 with TRBJ1-2; TRBD1 is a possible D gene (6 bases). The CDR3 length is 16 residues. Germline assignment: CDR1 WSHSY and CDR2 SAAADI. The CDR3 DNA reads as TGCGCCAGCAGCTCTAACCCCGGCCAGGGGAACTATGGCTGCACCTTC. Translating it yields CASSSNPGQGNYGCTF.

Notes on this clonotype: A much larger clone differs by one base, so this may be a read error. J is TRBJ2-5 and V is TRBV7-2; tentatively, D is TRBD2 (6 bases). CDR1 and CDR2 (germline): SGHTA, FQGNSA. Trimming took off 9 bases at V and 0 bases at J, with 17 bases between the two ends. There are 15 residues in the CDR3. CDR3 region: CARTGLTGDQETQYF. DNA for the CDR3: TGTGCCAGAACAGGACTTACGGGAGACCAAGAGACCCAGTACTTC. Using reference TRBV7-2 and TRBJ2-5 for the parts outside the CDR3, the full variable domain is GAGVSQSPSNKVTEKGKDVELRCDPISGHTALYWYRQSLGQGLEFLIYFQGNSAPDKSGLPSDRFSAERTGGSVSTLTIQRTQQEDSAVYLCARTGLTGDQETQYFGPGTRLLVL.

This clonotype was found many times. The chain carries TRBV11-2 and TRBJ2-5; tentative D call: TRBD2 (5 bases). The CDR3 runs to 13 residues. Germline CDR1 is SGHAT and CDR2 is FQNNGV. V shed 5 bases and J shed 2 bases, with 9 bases lying between them. This CDR3 is CASSVLGQETQYF. For the CDR3, the DNA is TGTGCCAGCAGCGTACTAGGACAAGAGACCCAGTACTTC.

The chain links TRBV6-5 to TRBJ1-2; 11 positions match TRBD1. V lost 3 bases and J lost 6; bases outside the gene matches: 6. There are 15 residues in the CDR3. Per germline, CDR1 MNHEY and CDR2 SVGAGI. The CDR3 here is CASSYGTGGIHGYTF. For the CDR3, the DNA is TGTGCCAGCAGTTATGGGACAGGGGGTATCCATGGCTACACCTTC.

The rearrangement joins TRBV20-1 to TRBJ1-4; 9 bases agree with TRBD1. Germline CDR1 DFQATT, CDR2 SNEGSKA (reference sequence). The CDR3 length is 16 residues. V gave up 5 bases and J gave up 3 bases; unmatched junction bases: 10. The CDR3 DNA reads as TGCAGTGCTTTACCGGGACAGGGTAGGGCTAATGAAAAACTGTTTTTT. It is translated as CSALPGQGRANEKLFF.

This clonotype was found many times. The J gene is TRBJ1-1, the V gene TRBV24-1; the D is unclear. CDR3 length: 13 residues. Germline V gene sequence: CDR1 KGHDR, CDR2 SFDVKD. Trimming took 1 base from V and 5 from J, leaving 7 bases between them. CDR3 loop: CATSDFLETEAFF. CDR3 nucleotide sequence: TGTGCCACCAGTGATTTTCTAGAAACTGAAGCTTTCTTT.

This clonotype was detected many times. The gene calls are TRBV5-1 and TRBJ1-1, with D possibly TRBD1 on 5 matching bases. Trimming cost V 4 bases and J 7 bases, with 11 bases left between them. From germline, CDR1 is SGHRS and CDR2 YFSETQ. This CDR3 region has 12 residues. CDR3 protein: CASSPGHREAFF. The CDR3 DNA reads as TGCGCCAGCAGCCCTGGACACCGTGAAGCTTTCTTT.

The chain uses TRBV10-3 and TRBJ1-1; 9 nucleotides line up with TRBD1. V lost 6 bases to trimming and J lost 0 bases; unmatched junction nucleotides: 5. Germline V CDR1 and CDR2: ENHRY, SYGVKD. The CDR3 extends over 15 amino acids. The CDR3 here is CAIRTGGKLNTEAFF. In DNA, the CDR3 is TGTGCCATCAGGACAGGGGGGAAATTGAACACTGAAGCTTTCTTT.

This clonotype has at least ten counts. This CDR3 is CSALTSGNIYEQYF. Here the CDR3 DNA reads TGCAGTGCTTTGACTAGCGGGAATATCTACGAGCAGTACTTC. The J gene is TRBJ2-7, the V gene TRBV20-1; 11 bases are shared with TRBD2. CDR1 is DFQATT and CDR2 is SNEGSKA in the germline V gene (reference sequence). The V segment lost 5 bases and the J segment 3 bases; nucleotides outside the gene matches: 6. The CDR3 consists of 14 residues.

This clonotype was counted between two and nine times. This sequence joins TRBV10-3 and TRBJ2-7; tentatively, D is TRBD2 (6 bases). CDR1 is ENHRY and CDR2 is SYGVKD in the germline V gene. V lost 10 bases, J lost 2 bases, and 18 bases lay in between. The CDR3 has 14 residues. CDR3 protein: CASGIGLPAYEQYF. CDR3 DNA sequence: TGTGCCAGCGGGATCGGACTCCCGGCCTACGAGCAGTACTTC.

J is TRBJ2-7 and V is TRBV29-1; D possibly corresponds to TRBD1 (6 bases). The germline CDR1 and CDR2 sequences are SQVTM and ANQGSEA. Between the trimmed V and J ends, which lost 3 bases and 7 bases, there was a span of 19 bases. This CDR3 region has 14 residues. CDR3 amino acids: CSVDWAGDTGEQYF. DNA of the CDR3: TGCAGCGTTGACTGGGCAGGGGACACCGGGGAGCAGTACTTC.

This clonotype was observed a few times. The chain links TRBV13 to TRBJ2-7; 8 positions match TRBD2. Germline CDR1 is PRHDT and CDR2 is FYEKMQ (reference sequence). The length of the CDR3 is 15 residues. The ends lost 4 bases at V and 2 bases at J; junction bases unmatched: 7. The CDR3 loop reads CASSSSRGGTYEQYF. CDR3 nucleotides: TGTGCCAGCAGCTCCAGCCGGGGGGGAACCTACGAGCAGTACTTC.

This clonotype was seen ten or more times. The chain uses TRBV12-3 or TRBV12-4 and TRBJ2-5, with D possibly TRBD2 on 6 matching bases. This CDR3 has 15 residues. The V gene lost 2 bases and the J gene lost 2 bases, with 12 bases spanning the gap. CDR3 sequence reads: CASSLRLATQETQYF. DNA for the CDR3: TGTGCCAGCAGTTTACGTCTAGCGACTCAAGAGACCCAGTACTTC.

The V gene is TRBV7-9, the J gene TRBJ1-6; D is perhaps TRBD1 (6 bases). Germline lookup yields CDR1 SEHNR and CDR2 FQNEAQ (reference sequence). V lost 6 bases and J lost 10, with 13 bases in between. CDR3 length equals 13 residues. CDR3: CASRVTGSSPLHF. CDR3 sequence (DNA): TGTGCCAGCAGGGTTACAGGGTCCTCACCCCTCCACTTT.

The V and J genes are TRBV5-8 and TRBJ2-7, with a weak D call TRBD2 (5 bases). This CDR3 contains 14 residues. The germline V and J ends were trimmed by 3 bases and 7 bases, with 17 bases remaining between them. The germline V gene has CDR1 SGHTS and CDR2 YDEGEE. CDR3 DNA sequence: TGTGCCAGCAGCTCTCGTGGACGTCGGGGAGAGCAGTACTTC. Its translation: CASSSRGRRGEQYF.

A note on this clonotype: This may be a read error, as it is one base from a much larger clone. V gene TRBV9 combines with J gene TRBJ1-3, with D possibly matching TRBD1 (6 bases). The CDR3 has 14 amino acids. Germline CDR1 SGDLS, CDR2 YYNGEE. The germline V and J ends were trimmed by 4 bases and 4 bases, with 12 bases remaining between them. The CDR3, as DNA: TGTGCCAGCAGCCCGAACGGACAGGGAAACACCATATATTTT. Its translation is CASSPNGQGNTIYF.